This TCR beta chain comes out of a study of blood T cell repertoires in COVID-19 (dated by TCRdb to between 2020 and 2021). As for the study more broadly: Collaborator samples came from the United States, Italy and Spain and covered acute and convalescent phases of COVID-19. Samples were obtained from the ongoing ImmuneRACE study (first 160 participants) and from 1,254 subjects provided by 6 global collaborators. The repertoires were released in a freely available public database meant as a resource for research on the immune response to SARS-CoV-2. Deeply sampled blood TCRbeta repertoires from subjects exposed to, actively infected with, or recovered from COVID-19 were included in the dataset. A de-identified subject ID, COVID-19 status, age in years and sex were almost always included in the sample metadata. HLA class I and class II types, where available, came from metadata supplied by the sample provider rather than from assay-based typing. The material from the prospective study consisted of cDNA or gDNA derived from T cells, B-cell-depleted T cells, or PBMCs. The paper's findings and limits, for the study overall: Clinical and demographic metadata were provided uncurated, with the amount varying by source and participant.

Remarks on this clone: Its specific antigen is unknown. Nothing much larger sits one base from this clone, and base qualities are not available.

One collaborating source in Seattle enrolled patients while the patients were actively infected and followed the patients over time throughout the course of disease. Whole blood was collected in K2EDTA tubes by collaborating institutions according to the institutions' own protocols. For TCRbeta analysis, collaborator samples were shipped as frozen whole blood, as isolated PBMCs, or as DNA extracted from either sample type. The immunoSEQ Assay, a bias-controlled multiplex PCR, was used to amplify TCRbeta CDR3 regions from genomic DNA. In the paper's pipeline: Nucleated cell counts per sample were estimated from amplification of reference gene primers within the assay. To quantify the absolute abundance of each unique TCRbeta CDR3 rearrangement, sequence reads were collapsed and filtered. For each sample, productive Simpson clonality was calculated as the square root of Simpson's diversity index over productive rearrangements. The table comes from immuneACCESS by way of TCRdb, which keeps in-frame sequences with V and J called. Part of the clones is missing from these tables; in studies checked, under half for an unresolved V gene and the rest for unknown reasons. The DNA gave D and trimming, while V, J and clone size come from that table. Across this sample there are 250,000 to 300,000 clones, with almost 90% seen only once. Together, the top ten hold around 2.3% of the sample.

The germline V gene supplies CDR1 SGHAT and CDR2 FQNNGV. Counted from cysteine to phenylalanine, this CDR3 has 15 amino acids. Of the read, only the CDR3 DNA is kept; its 45 bases are in frame from base 1. The V end loses 1 base and the J end loses 4 bases, and a stretch of 14 bases separates them. This clonotype was sampled from a woman aged 55-69 years with COVID-19, enrolled during active disease. The sequence links TRBV11-2 to TRBJ2-7, with the D gene too uncertain to name. Sequencing was carried out using peripheral blood. The CDR3 reads as follows: CASSLGRTLTYEQYF. The DNA sequence is TGTGCCAGCAGCTTAGGCAGAACCTTGACTTACGAGCAGTACTTC.